A single T cell receptor (beta chain) is shown here with its context. This entry belongs to a study of blood T cell repertoires in COVID-19. For the study at large: Some COVID-19 samples were acute and others convalescent; all came from the United States, Italy and Spain. T cells, B-cell-depleted T cells, or PBMCs supplied cDNA or gDNA.

In the authors' workflow: How many nucleated cells were present was estimated from reference gene primer amplification. TCRdb's table, derived via immunoSEQ multiplex PCR, lists solely in-frame clones and lacks some. Clone size and V and J calls were adopted from that table, with D and trimming inferred from the DNA. This table has about 36,000 clones, approximately 90% appearing once. J lost 7 bases, V lost 6 bases, and 9 bases had no gene match. CDR3 length: 13 residues. Germline V gene data show CDR1 as SGHDT and CDR2 as YYEEEE. This TCR was sampled from a human donor in a cohort sampled during active COVID-19. Sequenced: peripheral blood. The chain links TRBV5-6 to TRBJ2-7, with 8 positions matching TRBD1. CDR3 nucleotide sequence: TGTGCCAGCAACAGACAGGGGTTGGGGGAGCAGTACTTC. Its protein product is CASNRQGLGEQYF.